This T cell receptor beta chain was captured by sequencing in a study of blood T cell repertoires in COVID-19. Study in general: The United States, Italy and Spain provided the acute and convalescent COVID-19 samples. T cells, B-cell-depleted T cells, or PBMCs provided the cDNA or gDNA that served as material.

Per the original data handling: From reference gene primer amplification, estimates of nucleated cell counts were derived. Clones were read by immunoSEQ multiplex PCR, and TCRdb kept only the in-frame ones, dropping some. V, J and clone size reflect that table, while D and trimming were determined from the DNA. The repertoire holds roughly 190,000 clones, with almost 85% as singletons. The germline V gene encodes CDR1 SGHVT and CDR2 SQSDAQ. This CDR3 is built from 17 residues. V lost 4 bases, J lost 2 bases, and 11 bases stayed unmatched. The sample comprised peripheral blood. The chain has TRBV7-4 and TRBJ2-7; the match to TRBD1 covers 10 bases. The clonotype was recovered from a woman aged 70-85 years with active or convalescent COVID-19. CDR3 protein: CASSCPGQGIPTYEQYF. CDR3 DNA: TGTGCCAGCAGCTGCCCGGGACAGGGGATCCCAACCTACGAGCAGTACTTC.